The 13 T cell receptor beta chains below come from one sample, sequenced in a study of cytomegalovirus exposure and HLA in healthy donors (TCRdb year 2017). Library generation was performed with the immunoSEQ multiplex PCR assay. The multiplex PCR relied on a mix of 60 forward primers for TCR Vbeta segments and 13 reverse primers for TCR Jbeta segments. Here the immuneACCESS table is served through TCRdb, limited to in-frame sequences with V and J called. Missing clones are a known gap in these copies; in checked studies unresolved V genes cover under half, and the rest lacks a known reason. The sample table holds about 70,000 clones, of which roughly 74% were seen once. The top ten constitute 11% of the sample. The sample taken for sequencing was PBMCs. The receptor set was obtained from a human donor in good health.

This chain links TRBV5-6 with TRBJ1-3; D is unresolved. Looked up from germline, CDR1 is SGHDT and CDR2 is YYEEEE. The CDR3 length is 14 residues. V lost 3 bases, J lost 1 base, and 8 bases lay in between. This chain's CDR3 is CASSYSGSGNTIYF. CDR3 DNA: TGTGCCAGCAGCTATAGCGGATCTGGAAACACCATATATTTT.

V and J are TRBV6-1 and TRBJ2-4, with D perhaps matching TRBD2 (6 bases). Between the trimmed V and J ends, which lost 0 bases and 8 bases, there was a span of 11 bases. The CDR3 extends over 14 amino acids. Per the germline V gene, CDR1 is MNHNS and CDR2 is SASEGT. CDR3 sequence reads: CASSEAHGEDIQYF. CDR3 DNA sequence: TGTGCCAGCAGTGAAGCGCACGGGGAGGACATTCAGTACTTC.

The gene calls are TRBV30 and TRBJ1-3; 10 bases align to TRBD1. The CDR3 runs to 18 residues. Trimming removed 1 base from V and 2 bases from J; junction bases left unmatched: 11. Per the germline V gene, CDR1 is GTSNPN and CDR2 is SVGIG (reference sequence). The CDR3, as DNA: TGTGCCTGGAGTGCATCAAGGACAGGGGGGCCGGCTGGAAACACCATATATTTT. It encodes CAWSASRTGGPAGNTIYF.

The J gene is TRBJ2-3, the V gene TRBV19; D is perhaps TRBD2 (6 bases). This CDR3 contains 16 residues. The germline CDR1 and CDR2 sequences are LNHDA and SQIVND (reference sequence). V was cut by 9 bases and J by 0 bases, with 19 bases left in between. The CDR3 coding sequence is TGTGCCAGCGCCCATGGTGGGAGGACGAGCACAGATACGCAGTATTTT. This translates into CASAHGGRTSTDTQYF.

The sample holds a few counts of this clone. The rearrangement uses TRBV13 and TRBJ2-6; D is unresolved. The CDR3 contains 15 residues. Per germline, CDR1 PRHDT and CDR2 FYEKMQ (reference sequence). Trimming shortened V by 1 base and J by 1 base, and 5 bases separated the two germline ends. The CDR3 DNA sequence: TGTGCCAGCAGCTTAGCCGTATCTGGGGCCAACGTCCTGACTTTC. Amino acid sequence: CASSLAVSGANVLTF.

The V call is TRBV4-1, the J call TRBJ1-1; weak D call: TRBD1 (5 bases). Trimming shortened V by 6 bases and J by 2 bases, and 10 bases separated the two germline ends. CDR1 and CDR2 from the germline V gene are MGHRA and YSYEKL. The CDR3 totals 13 residues. The CDR3 protein is CASSLQDNTEAFF. In nucleotides, the CDR3 is TGCGCCAGCAGTTTACAGGACAACACTGAAGCTTTCTTT.

The chain combines TRBV27 with TRBJ2-7, with 7 bases lining up with TRBD1. The germline CDR1 and CDR2 sequences are MNHEY and SMNVEV (reference sequence). The length of the CDR3 is 16 residues. V gave up 2 bases and J gave up 2 bases; unmatched junction bases: 9. The CDR3, as DNA: TGTGCCAGCAGTTTACCCCCCGGGACAGCCACCTACGAGCAGTACTTC. The encoded protein is CASSLPPGTATYEQYF.

The V and J genes are TRBV15 and TRBJ2-2, with 15 bases that match TRBD2. Germline loops: CDR1 LNHNV, CDR2 YYDKDF (reference sequence). V was pared by 1 base and J by 7 bases, with 10 bases of the junction left unmatched. The CDR3 is 19 amino acids. The CDR3 coding sequence is TGTGCCACCAGCAGAGGCCACGGGACTAGCGGGAGGACCGGCGGGGAGCTGTTTTTT. This translates into CATSRGHGTSGRTGGELFF.

The chain couples TRBV30 to TRBJ2-5, with 8 nucleotides matching TRBD2. V was pared by 4 bases and J by 4 bases, with 2 bases of the junction left unmatched. CDR3 length: 12 amino acids. In germline, CDR1 is GTSNPN, CDR2 SVGIG (reference sequence). In DNA form, the CDR3 reads TGTGCCTGGAACGGGGGGGGAGAGACCCAGTACTTC. Translated, it gives CAWNGGGETQYF.

The rearrangement links TRBV5-1 to TRBJ2-2, with TRBD2 as a possible D gene (6 bases). CDR3 length: 15 amino acids. The V end lost 0 bases, the J end lost 6 bases, and 12 bases lay between the germline ends. Germline assignment: CDR1 SGHRS and CDR2 YFSETQ. The CDR3: CASSLEDYPAGELFF. CDR3 coding DNA: TGCGCCAGCAGCTTGGAGGACTACCCTGCCGGGGAGCTGTTTTTT.

This clone was counted a single time. The chain links TRBV11-3 to TRBJ1-2; a possible D gene is TRBD1 (5 bases). The germline V and J ends were trimmed by 10 bases and 3 bases, with 18 bases remaining between them. This CDR3 has 14 amino acids. The germline V gene has CDR1 SGHNT and CDR2 YENEEA. CDR3: CATKLGPADYGYTF. The CDR3 DNA reads TGTGCCACAAAGTTGGGGCCGGCCGACTATGGCTACACCTTC.

This clone has only a few counts. V usage is TRBV19 and J usage is TRBJ2-2; weak D call: TRBD1 (6 bases). Germline-derived CDR1 and CDR2 are LNHDA and SQIVND (reference sequence). The CDR3 extends over 14 amino acids. Deletions cut 7 bases from V and 7 bases from J, with 16 bases between. The DNA of the CDR3 is TGTGCCAGTACCTTAACAGGGTGGGACGGGGAGCTGTTTTTT. Encoded protein: CASTLTGWDGELFF.

The rearrangement joins TRBV9 to TRBJ2-2; 14 nucleotides agree with TRBD2. The length of the CDR3 is 20 residues. Germline-derived CDR1 and CDR2 are SGDLS and YYNGEE. Germline trimming cut 1 base from V and 5 bases from J; bases unmatched to any gene: 13. The CDR3 loop is CASSVLSGGTSGSNTGELFF. CDR3 coding DNA: TGTGCCAGCAGCGTATTGTCCGGAGGGACTAGCGGGAGTAATACCGGGGAGCTGTTTTTT.